This T cell receptor (beta chain) comes out of a study of PD-L1 blockade in urothelial cancer. Study-wide context: About 90% of the 29 patients were men with bladder-origin urothelial cancer. At 3 weeks (second dose) and 6 weeks after starting treatment, blood was analyzed.

The method was immunoSEQ multiplex PCR; TCRdb's version includes in-frame clones alone and lacks a portion of them. Here the sample spans approximately 40,000 clones, 70% to 90% being singletons. Time point: peripheral blood 6 weeks after treatment start. Each individual provided 1 to 8 samples (taken pretreatment and on-treatment). The germline CDR1 and CDR2 sequences are SGHRS and YFSETQ. Trimming stripped 2 bases from V and 1 base from J, with 9 bases between. The CDR3 consists of 15 residues. The material was PBMCs, obtained around atezolizumab (anti-PD-L1) treatment. The chain is built from TRBV5-1 and TRBJ2-2; a possible D gene is TRBD1 (5 bases). This receptor was obtained from a man aged 55-75 years with urothelial cancer. The CDR3 DNA sequence: TGCGCCAGCAGCTTCGCTGGACAGAACACCGGGGAGCTGTTTTTT. Its translation: CASSFAGQNTGELFF.